This T cell receptor beta chain was obtained from a study of early T cells in non-severe SARS-CoV-2 infection. Study at large: The authors sequenced bulk RNA from unsorted whole blood, leaving chains unpaired.

There are 14 residues in the CDR3. Trimming removed 4 bases from V and 5 bases from J, with 15 bases in between. Germline loops: CDR1 MNHNS, CDR2 SASEGT. Separate cDNA molecules each had unique molecular identifiers attached to them. TCRdb fed the 5' RACE reads into MiXCR, producing one record per CDR3 protein. Here the sample spans about 76,000 distinct CDR3 sequences, about 11% being singletons. In this sample, this clonotype turned up many times. Its target is unknown. General study points: The study's VDJdb matching favored anti-spike CD8 responses and missed private and CD4 specificities.

The receptor was isolated from an adult who was a healthcare worker with PCR-confirmed SARS-CoV-2 infection or an uninfected control (not recorded which). Sequencing was done on a sample of whole blood. The chain employs TRBV6-1 and TRBJ2-7; possibly TRBD2 for D (5 bases). The CDR3 region is CASSGAGGFHEQYF. The CDR3 bases are TGTGCCAGCAGTGGGGCGGGCGGGTTCCACGAGCAGTACTTC.